These 23 T cell receptor beta chains originate from one sample sequenced in a study of control samples from healthy donors and cancer patients. TCRdb's table, derived via immunoSEQ multiplex PCR, lists solely in-frame clones and lacks some. The profile shows tens of thousands of clones, roughly 82% of them singletons. Specimen: blood. The receptors shown here come from a man between 45 and 60 years old in good health.

This sequence joins TRBV19 and TRBJ1-2, with D uncertain. CDR3 size: 15 residues. Germline values: CDR1 LNHDA, CDR2 SQIVND (reference sequence). Trimming took off 8 bases at V and 4 bases at J, with 20 bases between the two ends. Written as DNA, the CDR3 is TGTGCCAGTTTATCCTCGTGGGGTGTCTCCTATGGCTACACCTTC. Protein sequence: CASLSSWGVSYGYTF.

The V gene is TRBV4-1, the J gene TRBJ2-7, with 14 bases lining up with TRBD2. CDR3 length: 17 amino acids. The V segment lost 5 bases and the J segment 0 bases; nucleotides outside the gene matches: 6. Germline V gene data show CDR1 as MGHRA and CDR2 as YSYEKL. The CDR3 sequence is CASSKSGLAGDSYEQYF. The CDR3 coding sequence is TGCGCCAGCAGCAAGTCGGGACTAGCGGGAGACTCCTACGAGCAGTACTTC.

The chain recombines TRBV6-5 with TRBJ2-7; the D gene is possibly TRBD2 (6 bases). The CDR3 has 15 amino acids. Trimming took off 2 bases at V and 2 bases at J, with 13 bases between the two ends. Germline assignment: CDR1 MNHEY and CDR2 SVGAGI. CDR3 in amino acids: CASSYGVAEAYEQYF. Written as DNA, the CDR3 is TGTGCCAGCAGTTACGGGGTAGCGGAAGCCTACGAGCAGTACTTC.

CDR3 protein: CASSFALDRVYGYTF. The CDR3, as DNA: TGTGCCAGCAGTTTCGCCCTGGACAGGGTATATGGCTACACCTTC. This chain links TRBV28 with TRBJ1-2; 8 bases map to TRBD1. CDR1 and CDR2 from the germline V gene are MDHEN and SYDVKM. The CDR3 is made up of 15 amino acids. The V gene end was trimmed by 3 bases and the J gene end by 5 bases; junction bases not matched to a gene: 8.

The chain is built from TRBV6-5 and TRBJ2-4; TRBD1 matches at 7 bases. The CDR3 extends over 11 amino acids. Looked up from germline, CDR1 is MNHEY and CDR2 is SVGAGI. J was trimmed by 7 bases and V by 6 bases; bases with no gene match: 0. In DNA, the CDR3 is TGTGCCAGCAGGGACAGGAACATTCAGTACTTC. Protein sequence: CASRDRNIQYF.

This clone was seen a handful of times. The chain uses TRBV19 and TRBJ2-2; 8 positions agree with TRBD1. The length of the CDR3 is 14 residues. From germline, CDR1 is LNHDA and CDR2 SQIVND (reference sequence). V dropped 10 bases and J dropped 0; count of bases not matched to a gene: 4. The CDR3 sequence is CATRQGPNTGELFF. CDR3 DNA sequence: TGTGCCACAAGACAGGGGCCGAACACCGGGGAGCTGTTTTTT.

The chain recombines TRBV24-1 with TRBJ2-1; TRBD1 matches at 10 bases. The CDR3 sequence is 17 residues long. The germline V gene encodes CDR1 KGHDR and CDR2 SFDVKD. V was pared by 4 bases and J by 6 bases, with 11 bases of the junction left unmatched. In nucleotides, the CDR3 is TGTGCCACCAGTGAGCCGCCGGGACAGGGGACCGGCAATGAGCAGTTCTTC. This encodes CATSEPPGQGTGNEQFF.

This chain connects TRBV6-2 or TRBV6-3 to TRBJ2-3, with TRBD2 identical over 8 bases. The ends lost 5 bases at V and 4 bases at J; junction bases unmatched: 5. Looked up from germline, CDR1 is MNHEY and CDR2 is SVGEGT. The CDR3 has 14 amino acids. Written as DNA, the CDR3 is TGTGCCAGCAGTGGAGCGGGAGATGCAGATACGCAGTATTTT. This gives the protein CASSGAGDADTQYF.

V usage is TRBV5-4 and J usage is TRBJ1-3; D unresolved. With 4 bases removed from V and 7 bases from J, the gap between germline ends came to 15 bases. Germline V CDR1 and CDR2: SGHNT, YYREEE (reference sequence). There are 14 residues in the CDR3. CDR3 DNA: TGTGCCAGCAGCACGCCGGTGCTACCGAACACCATATATTTT. Translated, it gives CASSTPVLPNTIYF. The full variable domain, completed using reference TRBV5-4 and TRBJ1-3, is ETGVTQSPTHLIKTRGQQVTLRCSSQSGHNTVSWYQQALGQGPQFIFQYYREEENGRGNFPPRFSGLQFPNYSSELNVNALELDDSALYLCASSTPVLPNTIYFGEGSWLTVV.

Worth noting for this clone: One junction end disagrees with the germline gene, perhaps due to a read error. CDR3 DNA: TGCGCCAGCACTCAAGCTGAAGCTTTCTTT. Translating it yields CASTQAEAFF. This rearrangement joins TRBV23-1 to TRBJ1-1; no definite D call. TRBV23-1 is placed among ORFs of uncertain function. The CDR3 has 10 residues.

The rearrangement joins TRBV11-3 to TRBJ2-3, with 8 bases identical to TRBD1. Trimming cost V 5 bases and J 3 bases; bases outside gene matches: 7. This CDR3 spans 15 amino acids. Germline V gene lookup returns CDR1 SGHNT and CDR2 YENEEA. CDR3 region: CASSLQGQGTDTQYF. The CDR3 DNA reads as TGTGCCAGCAGCCTCCAAGGACAGGGTACAGATACGCAGTATTTT.

The chain employs TRBV4-3 and TRBJ2-2, with 9 bases fitting TRBD2. This CDR3 region has 17 residues. Germline lookup yields CDR1 LGHNA and CDR2 YSLEER. J was trimmed by 5 bases and V by 5 bases; bases with no gene match: 12. The CDR3 sequence is CASSTRLKREETGELFF. The DNA of the CDR3 is TGCGCCAGCAGCACCCGACTGAAGCGGGAGGAAACCGGGGAGCTGTTTTTT.

The chain combines TRBV19 with TRBJ2-2, with a weak D call TRBD1 (6 bases). The CDR3 sequence is 16 residues long. Per germline, CDR1 LNHDA and CDR2 SQIVND (reference sequence). Trimming took 3 bases from V and 4 from J, leaving 15 bases between them. The CDR3 DNA reads TGTGCCAGTAGTATGAAGGGACAAGAGTTCACCGGGGAGCTGTTTTTT. This codes for CASSMKGQEFTGELFF. Based on the CDR3 plus reference TRBV19 and TRBJ2-2, the full variable domain is DGGITQSPKYLFRKEGQNVTLSCEQNLNHDAMYWYRQDPGQGLRLIYYSQIVNDFQKGDIAEGYSVSREKKESFPLTVTSAQKNPTAFYLCASSMKGQEFTGELFFGEGSRLTVL.

The CDR3 loop reads CASSQDGTGEQFF. The CDR3 nucleotides are TGCGCCAGCAGCCAAGACGGGACGGGTGAGCAGTTCTTC. The V and J genes are TRBV4-3 and TRBJ2-1; perhaps D is TRBD1 or TRBD2 (5 bases each). The CDR3 loop spans 13 amino acids. V was trimmed by 0 bases and J by 9 bases, leaving 9 bases between them. Germline CDR1 reads LGHNA; CDR2 reads YSLEER.

This rearrangement joins TRBV7-2 to TRBJ1-2; D remains unclear. CDR3 length: 12 amino acids. V lost 1 base to trimming and J lost 5 bases, with 5 bases between them. Germline lookup yields CDR1 SGHTA and CDR2 FQGNSA. DNA of the CDR3: TGTGCCAGCAGCTTAGGCGCTTATGGCTACACCTTC. Encoded protein: CASSLGAYGYTF. The complete variable domain, with remaining parts taken from reference TRBV7-2 and TRBJ1-2, reads GAGVSQSPSNKVTEKGKDVELRCDPISGHTALYWYRQSLGQGLEFLIYFQGNSAPDKSGLPSDRFSAERTGGSVSTLTIQRTQQEDSAVYLCASSLGAYGYTFGSGTRLTVV.

The genes are TRBV6-5 and TRBJ2-1, with 10 bases aligning to TRBD2. CDR1 and CDR2 from the germline V gene are MNHEY and SVGAGI. This CDR3 is built from 15 residues. After removal of 5 bases from V and 2 bases from J, the junction contained 3 bases not matched to a gene. CDR3 DNA: TGTGCCAGCAGTACACTAGCGGGAACCTACAATGAGCAGTTCTTC. Its translation: CASSTLAGTYNEQFF.

The chain uses TRBV9 and TRBJ2-5; 9 bases line up with TRBD2. This CDR3 has 15 amino acids. With V trimmed by 0 bases and J by 0 bases, 0 bases remained unmatched. Germline CDR1 reads SGDLS; CDR2 reads YYNGEE. The CDR3 DNA sequence: TGTGCCAGCAGCGTAGGCGGGAGGGACCAAGAGACCCAGTACTTC. Encoded protein: CASSVGGRDQETQYF.

This chain connects TRBV11-2 to TRBJ2-1; either TRBD1 or TRBD2 may supply D (5 bases each). The germline CDR1 and CDR2 sequences are SGHAT and FQNNGV. The CDR3 loop spans 16 amino acids. V was shortened by 4 bases and J by 3 bases, with 16 bases between the two germline ends. The CDR3, as DNA: TGTGCCAGCAGCTCACTGGGGGACGGAAGCTACAATGAGCAGTTCTTC. Encoded protein: CASSSLGDGSYNEQFF.

The rearrangement links TRBV28 to TRBJ1-1; TRBD1 matches 7 bases. V shed 10 bases and J 0 bases; nucleotides not matched to a gene: 5. The CDR3 is 13 amino acids. From germline, CDR1 is MDHEN and CDR2 SYDVKM. CDR3 sequence reads: CATLGQMNTEAFF. CDR3 DNA: TGTGCCACATTGGGACAGATGAACACTGAAGCTTTCTTT.

This chain uses TRBV19 with TRBJ2-7; unclear D gene. The CDR3 totals 12 residues. CDR1 and CDR2 (germline): LNHDA, SQIVND (reference sequence). The V end lost 4 bases, the J end lost 1 base, and 5 bases lay between the germline ends. The CDR3 spells CASSRNSYEQYF. CDR3 bases: TGTGCCAGTAGTAGGAATTCCTACGAGCAGTACTTC.

CDR3 in DNA: TGTGCCAGCAGTTTGTTAGGGGGAACTTACAATGAGCAGTTCTTC. Its protein product is CASSLLGGTYNEQFF. The chain is built from TRBV28 and TRBJ2-1; TRBD1 is a possible D gene (6 bases). V lost 3 bases to trimming and J lost 4 bases, with 13 bases between them. Germline loops: CDR1 MDHEN, CDR2 SYDVKM. This CDR3 has 15 amino acids.

The chain is built from TRBV12-3 or TRBV12-4 and TRBJ1-1; no clear D. Trimming removed 7 bases at V and 1 base at J, with 4 bases between. The CDR3 is 11 amino acids. The CDR3 loop is CASTSNTEAFF. The CDR3 region has the DNA TGTGCCAGCACCTCGAACACTGAAGCTTTCTTT.

This chain links TRBV29-1 with TRBJ1-2; D call uncertain. Trimming took 5 bases from V and 5 from J, leaving 15 bases between them. Germline CDR1 reads SQVTM; CDR2 reads ANQGSEA. The CDR3 is 13 residues long. In nucleotides, the CDR3 is TGCAGCGTTCGGACCCCAGAAGGGTATGGCTACACCTTC. This translates into CSVRTPEGYGYTF.